This entry features one T cell receptor beta chain sequence. The record originates from a study of blood T cell repertoires in COVID-19. Study overall: Researchers got acute and convalescent COVID-19 samples from the United States, Italy and Spain. PBMCs, B-cell-depleted T cells, or T cells provided the cDNA or gDNA that made up the material.

The CDR3 contains 17 residues. V lost 4 bases, J lost 0 bases, and 16 bases lay in between. Original data processing: By means of reference gene primer amplification, nucleated cell counts were estimated. This table comes from immunoSEQ multiplex PCR, and its TCRdb copy is limited to in-frame clones, with some not included. V and J calls and clone size are given by that table; D and trimming were obtained from the DNA. The data contain about 65,000 clones, around four fifths of them singletons. This clonotype was sampled from a human donor in a cohort sampled during active COVID-19. The chain links TRBV23-1 to TRBJ1-5; D gene unclear. TRBV23-1 is an ORF, with its function uncertain. Sequencing was done on a sample of peripheral blood. CDR3 region: CASSPQRSTYSNQPQHF. Written as DNA, the CDR3 is TGCGCCAGCAGTCCCCAGCGTTCAACTTATAGCAATCAGCCCCAGCATTTT.